This is a list of T cell receptor beta chains from one sample in a study of graft-versus-host responses after intestinal transplantation. Produced via immunoSEQ multiplex PCR; TCRdb's table is partial and in-frame only. Here the sample spans tens of thousands of clones, about 93% being singletons. The sequenced sample was PBMCs, obtained 16 days after intestinal transplant. The receptors were sampled from a human patient who received an intestinal transplant, so some T cells may come from the graft donor. Each CDR3 is given without its conserved first and last residue.

len	v_gene	j_gene	CDR3aa
12	TRBV7-6	TRBJ2-1	ASSKTRGYDEQF
14	TRBV4-1	TRBJ1-6	ASSHRWAVYNSPLH
9	TRBV11-2	TRBJ2-1	ASTTYNEQF
11	TRBV7-3	TRBJ1-1	ASSLGQTTEAF
10	TRBV19	TRBJ1-1	ASSFRGAEAF
12	TRBV30	TRBJ2-7	AWGSSGSSYEQY
11	TRBV6-5	TRBJ2-5	ASSTPTQETQY
14	TRBV5-3	TRBJ1-2	ARSFPGQVANYGYT
13	TRBV4-1	TRBJ2-7	ASSQVAGEGNEQY
12	TRBV27	TRBJ1-2	ASSFGDANYGYT
13	TRBV6-5	TRBJ2-7	ASSYSRAGHYEQY
12	TRBV2	TRBJ1-1	ASSWTGQNTEAF
9	TRBV7-9	TRBJ2-1	ASSLSNEQF
15	TRBV5-1	TRBJ1-1	ASSLAVGQEVSTEAF
10	TRBV7-2	TRBJ2-7	ASSLQGRIPY
10	TRBV28	TRBJ2-1	ASRRDREEQF
16	TRBV9	TRBJ2-7	ASSVVRTRSTPSYEQY
10	TRBV5-8	TRBJ1-1	ASSLRGTEAF
12	TRBV7-3	TRBJ2-5	ASSLSGLQETQY
13	TRBV6-5	TRBJ1-5	ASSPYQGGNQPQH
11	TRBV9	TRBJ2-5	ASSVVGGETQY
15	TRBV9	TRBJ2-2	ASSVPQGSENTGELF
11	TRBV27	TRBJ1-2	ASSLEGHYGYT
13	TRBV28	TRBJ1-1	ASRLSDRLPTEAF
13	TRBV6-6	TRBJ2-1	ASSVGTGPYNEQF
13	TRBV28	TRBJ2-2	ASSPGGRRTGELF
10	TRBV4-1	TRBJ1-3	ASSQDRATIY
13	TRBV9	TRBJ2-1	ASSESGTAYNEQF
12	TRBV5-1	TRBJ2-7	ASSFEKPTYEQY
11	TRBV6-1	TRBJ1-1	ASSDRGGTEAF
13	TRBV27	TRBJ2-1	ASSLLAAKYNEQF
11	TRBV14	TRBJ2-7	ASSQVSIREQY
14	TRBV28	TRBJ1-5	ASSTPTGYSNQPQH